This TCR beta chain is from a study of Graves' ophthalmopathy and Graves' hyperthyroidism. Study-level background: No treatment had been given when peripheral blood was collected at initial diagnosis.

Beta-chain TCR CDR3 regions were amplified from RNA transcripts. RT-PCR with HTBI primers came first, then second-round multiplex PCR. TCRdb reprocessed the multiplex PCR reads via MiXCR and lists one record per CDR3 protein. The table lists around 670,000 distinct CDR3 sequences, 35% to 50% of them singletons. Study-wide findings and caveats: Separation of ophthalmopathy from stable hyperthyroidism was achieved by a 13-signature model, at approximately 88% sensitivity and just over 80% specificity.

For this clonotype: The antigen remains unidentified.

CDR1 and CDR2 (germline): ENHRY, SYGVKD. The CDR3 contains 14 residues. Ophthalmopathy donors' eye disease showed moderate-to-severe activity, CAS of at least 3, NOSPECS of at least 4 and duration under 3 months. Other autoimmune diseases, uncontrolled infections, pregnancy or lactation led to the exclusion of patients. The sequencing sample was made of peripheral blood. This clonotype originated in an adult man with Graves' ophthalmopathy. The V and J genes are TRBV10-3 and TRBJ2-7; D might be TRBD1 or TRBD2, each matching 5 bases. The J call may be faulty, since TRBJ2-1 better matches the DNA end. CDR3 nucleotides: TGTGCCAACCGGGACGGTCCGACCAGCAATGAGCAGTTCTTC. Its translation: CANRDGPTSNEQFF.